Each of the 26 T cell receptor beta chains below was sequenced from the same sample in a study of blood T cell repertoires in COVID-19. Profiled with immunoSEQ multiplex PCR; TCRdb holds only in-frame clones, not every one. The sample holds 390,000 or so clones; about 87% are singletons and the top ten take about 9.4%. The sample taken for sequencing was PBMCs or T cells enriched from blood (not recorded which). The source of these receptors is a woman aged 45-65 years who had recovered from COVID-19.

The chain has TRBV5-1 and TRBJ2-3; D is perhaps TRBD1 (6 bases). This CDR3 is built from 16 residues. Trimming cost V 2 bases and J 1 base, with 14 bases left between them. Germline V gene sequence: CDR1 SGHRS, CDR2 YFSETQ. DNA of the CDR3: TGCGCCAGCAGCTTAGGGGACAAAAGGGGCACAGATACGCAGTATTTT. It translates to CASSLGDKRGTDTQYF.

This chain connects TRBV6-5 to TRBJ1-1; D unclear. Between the trimmed V and J ends, which lost 5 bases and 7 bases, there was a span of 14 bases. CDR1 and CDR2 from the germline V gene are MNHEY and SVGAGI. The CDR3 is 13 residues long. The CDR3 is CASSRRGKNEAFF. The CDR3 coding sequence is TGTGCCAGCAGTCGTCGAGGGAAAAATGAAGCTTTCTTT.

The chain links TRBV28 to TRBJ2-3; the match to TRBD2 covers 8 bases. CDR3 length: 16 residues. The trim removed 7 bases at V and 2 bases at J, leaving 11 bases unmatched. Germline V gives CDR1 MDHEN, CDR2 SYDVKM. The CDR3 loop reads CASNILTGGPTDTQYF. In DNA, the CDR3 is TGTGCCAGCAACATACTGACGGGGGGGCCCACAGATACGCAGTATTTT.

The chain couples TRBV5-1 to TRBJ1-5; a possible D gene is TRBD1 (6 bases). The CDR3 runs to 13 residues. The germline V gene encodes CDR1 SGHRS and CDR2 YFSETQ. Deletions cut 4 bases from V and 6 bases from J, with 11 bases between. The CDR3 bases are TGCGCCAGCAGCGTACAGGGACGTCAGCCCCAGCATTTT. It is translated as CASSVQGRQPQHF. The complete variable domain, with remaining parts taken from reference TRBV5-1 and TRBJ1-5, reads KAGVTQTPRYLIKTRGQQVTLSCSPISGHRSVSWYQQTPGQGLQFLFEYFSETQRNKGNFPGRFSGRQFSNSRSEMNVSTLELGDSALYLCASSVQGRQPQHFGDGTRLSIL.

The J gene is TRBJ1-1, the V gene TRBV6-6; D may be TRBD1 (5 bases). The CDR3 spans 15 residues. V shed 3 bases and J shed 0 bases, with 11 bases lying between them. The germline V gene has CDR1 MNHNY and CDR2 SVGAGI (reference sequence). As DNA, the CDR3 is TGTGCCAGCAGTTATTCGGCAGGGATGAACACTGAAGCTTTCTTT. It translates to CASSYSAGMNTEAFF.

The gene calls are TRBV30 and TRBJ1-3, with 10 positions matching TRBD1. CDR1 is GTSNPN and CDR2 is SVGIG in the germline V gene (reference sequence). The V segment lost 4 bases and the J segment 7 bases; nucleotides outside the gene matches: 7. The CDR3 is 14 residues long. The CDR3 reads CAWTGTGAANTIYF. DNA for the CDR3: TGTGCCTGGACCGGGACAGGGGCAGCGAACACCATATATTTT.

The chain has TRBV28 and TRBJ1-5; D possibly corresponds to TRBD1 (6 bases). Trimming removed 8 bases from V and 4 bases from J, with 18 bases in between. Per the germline V gene, CDR1 is MDHEN and CDR2 is SYDVKM. The CDR3 runs 15 residues. CDR3 sequence reads: CASQRGTIGNQPQHF. CDR3 DNA sequence: TGTGCCAGCCAGAGGGGGACTATTGGGAATCAGCCCCAGCATTTT.

This sequence joins TRBV3-1 (or the pseudogene TRBV3-2) and TRBJ1-5, with D unclear. The CDR3 is made up of 13 amino acids. V was clipped by 0 bases and J by 7 bases, with 7 bases between them. The germline CDR1 and CDR2 sequences are LGHDT and YNNKEL (reference sequence). The CDR3 loop is CASSQDRRQPQHF. The CDR3 bases are TGTGCCAGCAGCCAAGATAGGCGGCAGCCCCAGCATTTT.

The CDR3 protein is CAISLDLETTNEKLFF. CDR3 nucleotides: TGTGCCATCAGTCTGGATTTGGAGACAACTAATGAAAAACTGTTTTTT. The chain links TRBV10-3 to TRBJ1-4; D unresolved. The CDR3 loop spans 16 amino acids. Trimming removed 5 bases from V and 0 bases from J, with 13 bases in between. The germline CDR1 and CDR2 sequences are ENHRY and SYGVKD.

V gene TRBV6-2 or TRBV6-3 combines with J gene TRBJ1-5; D possibly corresponds to TRBD1 (6 bases). CDR1 is MNHEY and CDR2 is SVGEGT in the germline V gene. This CDR3 region has 13 residues. V lost 4 bases and J 5 bases, leaving 9 bases between the germline ends. CDR3 residues: CASSSGDDQPQHF. The CDR3, as DNA: TGTGCCAGCAGTTCAGGGGACGATCAGCCCCAGCATTTT.

CDR3 bases: TGTGCCAGCAGCCACCGGGACAGGATCCACGAGCAGTACTTC. Translation gives CASSHRDRIHEQYF. The V gene is TRBV3-1 (or the pseudogene TRBV3-2), the J gene TRBJ2-7; 8 nucleotides agree with TRBD1. V lost 3 bases to trimming and J lost 5 bases; unmatched junction nucleotides: 6. In germline, CDR1 is LGHDT, CDR2 YNNKEL (reference sequence). The CDR3 is made up of 14 amino acids.

In this sample, this clone turned up once. V usage is TRBV24-1 and J usage is TRBJ2-7, with TRBD2 as a possible D gene (5 bases). This CDR3 spans 12 amino acids. Trimming removed 3 bases at V and 6 bases at J, with 8 bases between. Germline CDR1 and CDR2: KGHDR and SFDVKD. CDR3 loop: CATSDTGIEQYF. In DNA form, the CDR3 reads TGTGCCACCAGTGATACGGGAATCGAGCAGTACTTC.

V gene TRBV19 combines with J gene TRBJ1-4; the D gene is possibly TRBD1 (6 bases). The CDR3 extends over 14 amino acids. With 5 bases removed from V and 4 bases from J, the gap between germline ends came to 11 bases. Germline V lookup: CDR1 LNHDA, CDR2 SQIVND (reference sequence). CDR3 sequence reads: CASSGGSINEKLFF. CDR3 DNA sequence: TGTGCCAGTAGTGGGGGCTCCATTAATGAAAAACTGTTTTTT.

In regard to this clone: The same CDR3 arises from other DNA sequences in this sample as well. This rearrangement joins TRBV27 to TRBJ1-2; 7 positions agree with TRBD1. With V trimmed by 5 bases and J by 2 bases, 5 bases remained unmatched. The germline V gene encodes CDR1 MNHEY and CDR2 SMNVEV (reference sequence). The CDR3 extends over 14 amino acids. In DNA form, the CDR3 reads TGTGCCAGCAGTCCGCAGACAGGGAACTATGGCTACACCTTC. This gives the protein CASSPQTGNYGYTF.

This sequence joins TRBV19 and TRBJ2-7; TRBD1 matches 8 bases. The V gene end was trimmed by 5 bases and the J gene end by 6 bases; junction bases not matched to a gene: 15. Germline CDR1 LNHDA, CDR2 SQIVND (reference sequence). The CDR3 consists of 16 residues. The CDR3 coding sequence is TGTGCCAGTAGTGTGGACAGGGTTGGGGATACTGGCGAGCAGTACTTC. Residues: CASSVDRVGDTGEQYF.

The chain uses TRBV5-1 and TRBJ2-1, with D possibly matching TRBD1 (7 bases). The CDR3 totals 15 residues. V lost 2 bases and J lost 8, with 17 bases in between. The germline gives CDR1 SGHRS, CDR2 YFSETQ. The CDR3 reads CASSFSGGPPDEQFF. CDR3 coding DNA: TGCGCCAGCAGCTTTTCAGGGGGGCCTCCCGATGAGCAGTTCTTC.

The chain uses TRBV19 and TRBJ2-1; D possibly corresponds to TRBD2 (5 bases). V lost 7 bases and J lost 8, with 15 bases in between. The CDR3 loop spans 13 amino acids. The V gene's germline CDR1 is LNHDA and CDR2 SQIVND (reference sequence). In DNA, the CDR3 is TGTGCCAGTAAGGCCGAGGCGAGGGATGAGCAGTTCTTC. Its protein is CASKAEARDEQFF.

The chain is built from TRBV7-2 and TRBJ2-2, with a tentative D call TRBD2 (7 bases). The CDR3 spans 14 residues. Germline CDR1 SGHTA, CDR2 FQGNSA. The germline V and J ends were trimmed by 11 bases and 2 bases, with 15 bases remaining between them. The CDR3 sequence is CAARGGSNTGELFF. The CDR3 DNA reads TGTGCCGCTAGGGGGGGGTCCAACACCGGGGAGCTGTTTTTT. Complete variable domain (other parts from reference TRBV7-2 and TRBJ2-2): GAGVSQSPSNKVTEKGKDVELRCDPISGHTALYWYRQSLGQGLEFLIYFQGNSAPDKSGLPSDRFSAERTGGSVSTLTIQRTQQEDSAVYLCAARGGSNTGELFFGEGSRLTVL.

J is TRBJ2-3 and V is TRBV18; weak D call: TRBD1 (6 bases). There are 18 residues in the CDR3. Per the germline V gene, CDR1 is KGHSH and CDR2 is LQKENI. V was trimmed by 3 bases and J by 3 bases, leaving 22 bases between them. The CDR3 loop reads CASSPIGQPRKSTDTQYF. In DNA form, the CDR3 reads TGTGCCAGCTCACCGATTGGACAGCCCCGGAAAAGTACAGATACGCAGTATTTT.

The chain links TRBV9 to TRBJ2-5, with unresolved D. Trimming took 0 bases from V and 4 from J, leaving 10 bases between them. The CDR3 has 14 residues. Germline CDR1 SGDLS, CDR2 YYNGEE. The CDR3 sequence: CASSVDRRRETQYF. As DNA, the CDR3 is TGTGCCAGCAGCGTAGACCGGAGACGAGAGACCCAGTACTTC.

The gene calls are TRBV5-1 and TRBJ1-1; TRBD1 might be the D (6 bases). Between the trimmed V and J ends, which lost 2 bases and 6 bases, there was a span of 14 bases. The CDR3 totals 14 residues. Per germline, CDR1 SGHRS and CDR2 YFSETQ. DNA for the CDR3: TGCGCCAGCAGCTTAGTGGGGGCAGGCGCTGAAGCTTTCTTT. It translates to CASSLVGAGAEAFF.

This chain joins TRBV29-1 and TRBJ2-5; 7 bases align to TRBD2. The germline V gene has CDR1 SQVTM and CDR2 ANQGSEA. CDR3 length: 14 amino acids. Trimming took 4 bases from V and 5 from J; bases not matched to a gene: 10. The CDR3 nucleotides read TGCAGCGTTGGTCAACGGTGGGGGGGGGAGACCCAGTACTTC. Protein: CSVGQRWGGETQYF.

This chain uses TRBV7-2 with TRBJ1-2, with 9 bases lining up with TRBD1. V dropped 5 bases and J dropped 2; count of bases not matched to a gene: 12. Germline assignment: CDR1 SGHTA and CDR2 FQGNSA. The CDR3 is 17 residues long. Here the CDR3 reads CASSQDRGIITNYGYTF. Written as DNA, the CDR3 is TGTGCCAGCAGCCAGGACAGGGGAATAATAACCAACTATGGCTACACCTTC.

This chain joins TRBV4-1 and TRBJ2-7; 12 nucleotides agree with TRBD2. V dropped 2 bases and J dropped 3; count of bases not matched to a gene: 5. Per the germline V gene, CDR1 is MGHRA and CDR2 is YSYEKL. This CDR3 has 16 residues. The CDR3 is CASSQTSGGYYYEQYF. The CDR3 DNA follows: TGCGCCAGCAGCCAAACTAGCGGGGGGTACTACTACGAGCAGTACTTC.

Points on this clone: Other DNA sequences in this sample translate to the same CDR3. The rearrangement uses TRBV7-9 and TRBJ1-1; the D is unclear. V was clipped by 2 bases and J by 0 bases, with 4 bases between them. The CDR3 has 13 amino acids. The V gene's germline CDR1 is SEHNR and CDR2 FQNEAQ (reference sequence). CDR3 bases: TGTGCCAGCAGCTTAAGCATGAACACTGAAGCTTTCTTT. Translated, it gives CASSLSMNTEAFF.

The DNA for the CDR3 is TGTGCCTCCGACAGGAGCTATGGCTACACCTTC. Amino acid sequence: CASDRSYGYTF. The rearrangement uses TRBV30 and TRBJ1-2; possible D gene TRBD1, 6 bases. The CDR3 is made up of 11 amino acids. Trimming took off 7 bases at V and 4 bases at J, with 10 bases between the two ends. The germline gives CDR1 GTSNPN, CDR2 SVGIG (reference sequence). The variable domain in full, completed from reference TRBV30 and TRBJ1-2, reads SQTIHQWPATLVQPVGSPLSLECTVEGTSNPNLYWYRQAAGRGLQLLFYSVGIGQISSEVPQNLSASRPQDRQFILSSKKLLLSDSGFYLCASDRSYGYTFGSGTRLTVV.